Here is one T cell receptor (beta chain) with its context. Its specificity is not known. This sample was included in a study of Ad26.COV2.S vaccination and SARS-CoV-2 variants. Study details: Intramuscularly, Ad26.COV2.S was given either once or twice, 56 days apart.

Data came from immunoSEQ multiplex PCR; TCRdb stores just in-frame clones and leaves some out. Found here are 320,000 or so clones, approximately 87% of them singletons; the top ten hold about 5%. Treatment specified: 15 to 20 received Ad26.COV2.S at low or high dose, single or two shots; about 5 received placebo; per-sample allocation not given. It was on day 63 after the first vaccine or placebo injection that samples were taken. Trimming shortened V by 4 bases and J by 0 bases, and 10 bases separated the two germline ends. The CDR3 has 15 residues. Germline CDR1 is SGHVS and CDR2 is FQNEAQ. General study results and limits: The TCR breadth and depth analyses may have produced an underestimate of total T cell responses.

The sequence was obtained from a person aged 18-65 years who received the Ad26.COV2.S COVID-19 vaccine or a placebo. Sequences were derived from peripheral blood, sampled in a trial of Ad26.COV2.S vaccine versus placebo. The chain recombines TRBV7-8 with TRBJ2-1; D gene ambiguous. CDR3 sequence: CASSSYKGSYNEQFF. The CDR3 coding sequence is TGTGCCAGCAGCTCTTATAAGGGCTCCTACAATGAGCAGTTCTTC.